Sequencing of this T cell receptor (beta chain) was carried out in a study of blood T cells in healthy people across ages (dated by TCRdb to 2013 to 2016). With respect to the entire study: Template switching captured roughly one uniquely barcoded TCR beta cDNA molecule per two T cells in model experiments. The donors were split into four age groups: young (average about 16 years), middle-aged (39), aged (around 67) and long-lived (more than 80). Using deep sequencing normalized with unique cDNA molecular identifiers, the study measured how TCR beta repertoire diversity changes with age. Using the same blood draw, the study looked at two additional independent replicas of 1 million unique cDNA reads for two donors, one aged 18 to 29 and the other aged 80 or older.

The roughly 39 donors, aged about 6 to 95 years, were systemically healthy Caucasian individuals from Russia. Each donor gave roughly 9.5 milliliters of peripheral blood, collected into EDTA-treated Vacutainer tubes. Ficoll-Paque density-gradient centrifugation was used to isolate PBMCs, with at least 7 million obtained per sample. Trizol reagent was used to extract total RNA from PBMCs, with at least 5 micrograms per sample. Naive CD45RAhigh/CD27high T cell percentages were measured by flow cytometry on a PBMC aliquot from every donor. A few counts support this clonotype. It has no known antigen specificity. It has no much larger one-base neighbor in the sample; base qualities were not kept. Libraries were prepared through 5' RACE. The instrument given in TCRdb is Illumina HiSeq 2500. A second PCR of about 6 to 11 cycles was run with a J-beta primer mix and a sample-barcoded 5' primer. A unique molecular identifier was introduced onto each TCR beta cDNA molecule by a template-switch 5' adaptor carrying 12 random nucleotides. Each sample yielded at least 2.5 million CDR3-containing paired-end reads. First-strand cDNA synthesis was performed from all RNA using the Mint cDNA synthesis kit, with priming by a TRBC-specific oligonucleotide. After uracil-DNA glycosylase treatment, a first 18-cycle PCR used universal primers M1SS and BC2_uni_R on all cDNA. As for how the authors treated the data: Normalization of each sample was performed by random selection of 1 million high-quality reads, each carrying a distinct molecular identifier. Reads sharing molecular identifiers were discarded rather than binned into consensus sequences. MiTCR, run with a Q25 quality threshold and the strictest error-elimination algorithm, handled CDR3 identification, clonotype clustering and error correction. A nonparametric unseen species model with Euler transformation was used to estimate lower-bound total TCR beta diversity. TCRdb trimmed public reads at Q25 via fastp, called clones via MiXCR and kept in-frame beta chains. When rows share a CDR3 protein, they turn into one entry using the most common DNA and genes. The V and J calls and clone size come from TCRdb's table, not from the authors' own analysis. For this sample there are roughly 800,000 distinct CDR3 sequences; roughly 25% appear just once. In total, the top ten clones hold about 3% of the sample.

Paper-wide results and their limitations: Conclusive comparison of naive and antigen-experienced compartments was prevented by the profiling of bulk unsorted PBMCs. Observed TCR beta diversity per million T cells fell roughly linearly with age, and a significant reduction was already apparent by age around 39. Donor CMV infection status was unknown, potentially confounding age-related changes in expanded clonotypes. Estimates of total diversity from one million sequenced T cells were regarded as lower bounds and underestimates. Compared with the aged group, more naive CD4+ T cells, fewer expanded clones and increased TCR diversity were shown by the long-lived group, suggesting age selection. A strong correlation was found between observed TCR beta diversity and the percentage of naive T cells measured by flow cytometry.

The junction shows trimming of 2 bases on V and 4 bases on J, plus 8 bases between the germline ends. CDR1 and CDR2 are drawn from the germline V gene: ENHRY, SYGVKD. The CDR3 covers 13 residues, taking in both the cysteine and the phenylalanine. The kept DNA is CDR3 alone, 39 bases in frame from the first base. The sample was also linked to a second study, of T cells of mothers and their children. Per the second study: Donors were nine systemically healthy Caucasian individuals: three mothers and their six children. cDNA synthesis used all of the extracted RNA, with about 1.5 ug of RNA in each 15 ul reaction. Sample barcodes and 2-4 random nucleotides were added via the M1S primer in the second PCR. More than 9 million TCR beta CDR3 reads were obtained from each mother, and some 3.2 million reads were obtained from each child. Thymic selection shapes the output of TCR recombination in a similar way in related and unrelated pairs, and inherited differences have a minor effect. Normalized repertoire overlap in related mother-child pairs was always slightly higher than in unrelated mother-child pairs, but the difference was never significant. Persistent microchimeric T cell clones were not detected, at a sensitivity of approximately 93 clones per million clonotypes. In the study, deep NGS was used to compare the TCR beta repertoires of mothers and children, and features distinguishing related mother-child pairs from unrelated individuals were sought. Mothers averaged roughly 40 +/- 4 years of age and children averaged around 11 +/- 4 years. After adapters were ligated using NEBNext reagents, the libraries underwent 100+100 nt paired-end sequencing on an Illumina HiSeq 2000. To prevent cross-contamination, the mother and child libraries were prepared one month apart and sequenced in separate runs. Between roughly 450,000 and 2,000,000 distinct TCR beta clonotypes were identified per donor. Naive TCR beta clonotypes were estimated from low-frequency clonotypes matched to each donor's FACS-determined naive share, without sorting.

Sequencing was done on a sample of blood. The clonotype comes from a boy aged 5-17 years in good health. The chain is made from TRBV10-3 and TRBJ1-1, with TRBD1 tentatively as D gene (6 bases match). The CDR3: CAISERGATEAFF. The DNA sequence is as follows: TGTGCCATCAGTGAGCGGGGGGCCACTGAAGCTTTCTTT.